This TCR beta chain originates from a study of cytomegalovirus exposure and HLA in healthy donors. A multiplex PCR was run with 60 Vbeta primers and 13 Jbeta primers. Data came from immunoSEQ multiplex PCR; TCRdb stores just in-frame clones and leaves some out. The table lists 100,000 to 150,000 clones, 65% to 85% of them singletons. Concerning this clone: Its antigen is still unknown.

Findings of the study overall: Excluded: some indistinguishable V segments such as TRBV6-2 and TRBV6-3. Most of the CMV-associated TCR beta chains (in a later analysis) appeared to be HLA-restricted.

CDR1 and CDR2 from the germline V gene are SGHKS and YYEKEE (reference sequence). The length of the CDR3 is 12 residues. Trimming stripped 4 bases from V and 5 bases from J, with 9 bases between. This receptor was identified in a boy younger than 18 in good health and CMV-seronegative. Sequencing was done on a sample of PBMCs. The chain uses TRBV5-5 and TRBJ1-1; D perhaps matches TRBD1 (5 bases). The CDR3 DNA is TGTGCCAGCAGCCCGGGACTAACTGAAGCTTTCTTT. It is translated as CASSPGLTEAFF.